These 25 T cell receptor beta chains were sequenced from one sample in a study of PD-L1 blockade in urothelial cancer. The method was immunoSEQ multiplex PCR; TCRdb's version includes in-frame clones alone and lacks a portion of them. The sample yields about 24,000 clones, around nine tenths seen once. The sequenced sample was PBMCs, obtained around atezolizumab (anti-PD-L1) treatment. Receptors originate from a middle-aged man with urothelial cancer.

V gene TRBV6-6 combines with J gene TRBJ2-7; TRBD2 might be the D (5 bases). The germline V and J ends were trimmed by 0 bases and 3 bases, with 9 bases remaining between them. CDR3 length: 14 amino acids. CDR1 MNHNY and CDR2 SVGAGI come from the germline V gene (reference sequence). CDR3 protein: CASSYSDGIYEQYF. CDR3 nucleotide sequence: TGTGCCAGCAGTTACTCTGACGGGATCTACGAGCAGTACTTC.

This clone occurred once. This chain connects TRBV19 to TRBJ2-3; the match to TRBD1 covers 7 bases. Germline V lookup: CDR1 LNHDA, CDR2 SQIVND (reference sequence). V shed 7 bases and J 6 bases; nucleotides not matched to a gene: 10. This CDR3 has 14 amino acids. The CDR3 nucleotides read TGTGCCAGTACCCCCGGACAGGTGGGGGATACGCAGTATTTT. It codes for CASTPGQVGDTQYF.

The chain uses TRBV5-6 and TRBJ1-2; 7 nucleotides align to TRBD1. With V trimmed by 4 bases and J by 7 bases, 7 bases remained unmatched. Germline V gene sequence: CDR1 SGHDT, CDR2 YYEEEE. The CDR3 is 13 residues long. The CDR3 DNA reads TGTGCCAGCAGCCTGCGGCAGGGGGTTGGCTACACCTTC. Translation gives CASSLRQGVGYTF.

The chain couples TRBV10-2 to TRBJ2-2; possible D gene TRBD2, 5 bases. The V end was cut by 10 bases, the J end by 1 base, with 10 bases between. The CDR3 length is 13 residues. CDR1 is WSHSY and CDR2 is SAAADI in the germline V gene. The CDR3 DNA sequence: TGCGCCACCCCGAGGGTGAACACCGGGGAGCTGTTTTTT. This codes for CATPRVNTGELFF.

The CDR3 DNA reads as TGTGCCAGCAGCTGGGGACAGGGGGCGAGTGGCAATCAGCCCCAGCATTTT. Its protein product is CASSWGQGASGNQPQHF. The rearrangement uses TRBV7-8 and TRBJ1-5, with 12 nucleotides matching TRBD1. The germline gives CDR1 SGHVS, CDR2 FQNEAQ. Trimming removed 4 bases from V and 2 bases from J; junction bases left unmatched: 6. The CDR3 consists of 17 residues.

The CDR3 reads CASSFGGASTDTQYF. In DNA, the CDR3 is TGTGCCAGCAGCTTCGGGGGGGCTAGCACAGATACGCAGTATTTT. The chain combines TRBV7-2 with TRBJ2-3; 8 positions match TRBD2. J gave up 0 bases and V 3 bases, and 2 bases lay outside the gene matches. Germline V gene lookup returns CDR1 SGHTA and CDR2 FQGNSA. This CDR3 is 15 amino acids long. Full variable domain (outside the CDR3, taken from reference TRBV7-2 and TRBJ2-3): GAGVSQSPSNKVTEKGKDVELRCDPISGHTALYWYRQSLGQGLEFLIYFQGNSAPDKSGLPSDRFSAERTGGSVSTLTIQRTQQEDSAVYLCASSFGGASTDTQYFGPGTRLTVL.

The J gene is TRBJ2-5, the V gene TRBV28; 9 bases map to TRBD2. V lost 6 bases and J lost 5; bases outside the gene matches: 10. CDR1 and CDR2 from the germline V gene are MDHEN and SYDVKM. This CDR3 has 15 amino acids. CDR3 loop: CASRTSGLGEETQYF. For the CDR3, the DNA is TGTGCCAGCAGGACTAGCGGTTTGGGGGAGGAGACCCAGTACTTC.

This clone was observed a single time. This sequence joins TRBV4-3 and TRBJ2-7, with D maybe TRBD1 (5 bases). In germline, CDR1 is LGHNA, CDR2 YSLEER. The CDR3 runs 15 residues. V was clipped by 3 bases and J by 2 bases, with 14 bases between them. The CDR3 here is CASSQALLGAYEQYF. CDR3 nucleotides: TGCGCCAGCAGCCAGGCTTTGCTAGGGGCCTACGAGCAGTACTTC.

This chain links TRBV27 with TRBJ2-7; 7 nucleotides match TRBD1. CDR1 MNHEY and CDR2 SMNVEV come from the germline V gene (reference sequence). This CDR3 is 14 amino acids long. V shed 6 bases and J 2 bases; nucleotides not matched to a gene: 7. The CDR3 spells CASSRQGGTYEQYF. CDR3 DNA sequence: TGTGCCAGCAGCCGACAGGGTGGGACCTACGAGCAGTACTTC.

V gene TRBV19 combines with J gene TRBJ1-2; D is uncertain. Looked up from germline, CDR1 is LNHDA and CDR2 is SQIVND (reference sequence). Trimming stripped 9 bases from V and 4 bases from J, with 12 bases between. The CDR3 consists of 12 residues. CDR3 DNA: TGTGCCAGCGCCCCCAGACTCTATGGCTACACCTTC. Translation: CASAPRLYGYTF.

This clone was found once. This sequence joins TRBV29-1 and TRBJ2-7, with D unresolved. Germline assignment: CDR1 SQVTM and CDR2 ANQGSEA. V was trimmed by 6 bases and J by 2 bases, leaving 5 bases between them. This CDR3 is 10 amino acids long. In DNA form, the CDR3 reads TGCAGCGTGTTCACCTACGAGCAGTACTTC. Protein sequence: CSVFTYEQYF.

The gene calls are TRBV28 and TRBJ2-4; 9 bases fit TRBD1. The germline gives CDR1 MDHEN, CDR2 SYDVKM. This CDR3 contains 18 residues. V shed 2 bases, J shed 2 bases, and the junction held 10 bases outside the gene matches. DNA for the CDR3: TGTGCCAGCAGTTTAATCACGGACAGGGGTAGGTCCAAAAACATTCAGTACTTC. Amino acids: CASSLITDRGRSKNIQYF.

The chain recombines TRBV5-1 with TRBJ2-7, with 9 bases that match TRBD1. Trimming cost V 5 bases and J 6 bases; bases outside gene matches: 9. This CDR3 spans 14 amino acids. CDR1 SGHRS and CDR2 YFSETQ come from the germline V gene. DNA for the CDR3: TGCGCCAGCAGTTCACAGGGGGCGCGCGGCGAGCAGTACTTC. Translated: CASSSQGARGEQYF.

J is TRBJ1-1 and V is TRBV7-2, with TRBD1 matching over 10 bases. The junction had 5 bases not matched to a gene; V was cut back by 3 bases and J by 4 bases. Germline-derived CDR1 and CDR2 are SGHTA and FQGNSA. The CDR3 length is 15 residues. CDR3 nucleotide sequence: TGTGCCAGCAGCTTGACAGGGGGCGAGGGCACTGAAGCTTTCTTT. This gives the protein CASSLTGGEGTEAFF. The whole variable domain, filled in from reference TRBV7-2 and TRBJ1-1, reads GAGVSQSPSNKVTEKGKDVELRCDPISGHTALYWYRQSLGQGLEFLIYFQGNSAPDKSGLPSDRFSAERTGGSVSTLTIQRTQQEDSAVYLCASSLTGGEGTEAFFGQGTRLTVV.

V gene TRBV19 combines with J gene TRBJ1-2; 7 bases fit TRBD1. This CDR3 is built from 13 residues. V gave up 6 bases and J gave up 8 bases; unmatched junction bases: 9. Germline CDR1 and CDR2: LNHDA and SQIVND (reference sequence). The CDR3: CASSRSGGSGYTF. The CDR3, as DNA: TGTGCCAGTAGCCGATCAGGGGGAAGCGGCTACACCTTC.

V and J are TRBV5-1 and TRBJ2-3; D not resolved. V lost 4 bases and J 5 bases, leaving 11 bases between the germline ends. This CDR3 comprises 13 residues. Germline loops: CDR1 SGHRS, CDR2 YFSETQ. The CDR3 region is CASSTLIRDTQYF. In DNA, the CDR3 is TGCGCCAGCAGCACCCTTATTAGAGATACGCAGTATTTT.

In regard to this clone: At one end, the junction sequence differs from germline, possibly due to a read error. J is TRBJ2-1 and V is TRBV7-7; 7 positions agree with TRBD1. CDR1 SSHAT and CDR2 FNYEAQ come from the germline V gene (reference sequence). The CDR3 consists of 15 residues. The CDR3 is CASSPPGGGYNEQFF. The DNA of the CDR3 is TGTGCTAGCAGCCCGCCAGGGGGTGGATACAATGAGCAGTTCTTC.

The chain joins TRBV9 to TRBJ2-2; D might be TRBD1 (5 bases). V shed 1 base and J shed 0 bases, with 10 bases lying between them. Germline CDR1 reads SGDLS; CDR2 reads YYNGEE. CDR3 length: 16 residues. In DNA form, the CDR3 reads TGTGCCAGCAGCGTATCCCACAGGCCGAACACCGGGGAGCTGTTTTTT. This gives the protein CASSVSHRPNTGELFF.

The chain combines TRBV7-9 with TRBJ2-2; no clear D gene. V was pared by 3 bases and J by 4 bases, with 9 bases between. The germline V gene has CDR1 SEHNR and CDR2 FQNEAQ (reference sequence). The CDR3 extends over 14 amino acids. The CDR3 sequence is CASSLGQVTGELFF. CDR3 nucleotide sequence: TGTGCCAGCAGCTTGGGTCAGGTCACCGGGGAGCTGTTTTTT.

The chain uses TRBV19 and TRBJ1-2; possibly TRBD1 for D (5 bases). Germline V lookup: CDR1 LNHDA, CDR2 SQIVND (reference sequence). The CDR3 runs to 14 residues. Trimming left V 7 bases short and J 4 bases short, with 16 bases between. The CDR3 coding sequence is TGTGCCAGTACCCCTCGGGGGATCGGCTATGGCTACACCTTC. It is translated as CASTPRGIGYGYTF. Full variable domain (missing parts from reference TRBV19 and TRBJ1-2): DGGITQSPKYLFRKEGQNVTLSCEQNLNHDAMYWYRQDPGQGLRLIYYSQIVNDFQKGDIAEGYSVSREKKESFPLTVTSAQKNPTAFYLCASTPRGIGYGYTFGSGTRLTVV.

The chain carries TRBV19 and TRBJ2-3, with D tentatively TRBD1 (5 bases). Trimming removed 4 bases at V and 3 bases at J, with 17 bases between. This CDR3 region has 16 residues. Germline assignment: CDR1 LNHDA and CDR2 SQIVND (reference sequence). The CDR3 spells CASSTWAGPLTDTQYF. In DNA, the CDR3 is TGTGCCAGTAGTACCTGGGCAGGGCCCTTGACAGATACGCAGTATTTT.

A single count supports this clone. The chain uses TRBV10-3 and TRBJ2-7, with TRBD1 matching 7 bases. The CDR3 extends over 14 amino acids. V trimming: 5 bases; J trimming: 1 base; junction bases outside the gene matches: 5. Germline CDR1 reads ENHRY; CDR2 reads SYGVKD. CDR3 coding DNA: TGTGCCATCAGTTCCGGGACAGATTCCTACGAGCAGTACTTC. Protein sequence: CAISSGTDSYEQYF.

The chain links TRBV11-2 to TRBJ2-5; TRBD2 is a possible D gene (6 bases). The CDR3 has 17 residues. Trimming removed 0 bases at V and 2 bases at J, with 16 bases between. Germline loops: CDR1 SGHAT, CDR2 FQNNGV. DNA for the CDR3: TGTGCCAGCAGCTTAGATCTTTGGGCGCGGGGTCAAGAGACCCAGTACTTC. This gives the protein CASSLDLWARGQETQYF.

The chain carries TRBV6-5 and TRBJ2-1, with D possibly TRBD2 on 6 matching bases. CDR3 length: 15 amino acids. The germline CDR1 and CDR2 sequences are MNHEY and SVGAGI. V lost 4 bases to trimming and J lost 2 bases, with 12 bases between them. The DNA for the CDR3 is TGTGCCAGCAGTTCTCTGGGGGGTCCCTACAATGAGCAGTTCTTC. This sequence encodes CASSSLGGPYNEQFF.

The chain uses TRBV18 and TRBJ2-5; 9 nucleotides align to TRBD2. Trimming removed 4 bases from V and 4 bases from J; junction bases left unmatched: 1. CDR3 length: 13 residues. CDR1 and CDR2 from the germline V gene are KGHSH and LQKENI. The CDR3 is CASSQLAGETQYF. The CDR3 nucleotides are TGTGCCAGCTCACAACTAGCGGGAGAGACCCAGTACTTC.